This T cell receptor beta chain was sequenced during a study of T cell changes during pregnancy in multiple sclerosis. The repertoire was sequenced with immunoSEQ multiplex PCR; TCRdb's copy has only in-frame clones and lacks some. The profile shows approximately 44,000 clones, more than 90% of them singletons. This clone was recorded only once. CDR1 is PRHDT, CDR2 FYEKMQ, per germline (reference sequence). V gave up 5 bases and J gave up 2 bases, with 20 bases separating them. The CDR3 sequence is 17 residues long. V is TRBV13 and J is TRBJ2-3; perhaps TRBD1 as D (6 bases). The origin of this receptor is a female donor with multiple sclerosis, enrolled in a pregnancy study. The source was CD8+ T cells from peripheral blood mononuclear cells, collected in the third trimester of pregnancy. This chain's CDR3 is CASSMGAPLVLTDTQYF. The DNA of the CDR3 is TGTGCCAGCAGCATGGGGGCCCCTCTAGTTCTCACAGATACGCAGTATTTT. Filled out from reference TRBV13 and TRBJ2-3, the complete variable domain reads AAGVIQSPRHLIKEKRETATLKCYPIPRHDTVYWYQQGPGQDPQFLISFYEKMQSDKGSIPDRFSAQQFSDYHSELNMSSLELGDSALYFCASSMGAPLVLTDTQYFGPGTRLTVL.